The source of this T cell receptor (beta chain) is a study of blood T cell repertoires in COVID-19. The CDR3 is made up of 18 amino acids. Losses at the gene ends were 1 base for V and 7 bases for J; bases not matched to a gene: 11. From germline, CDR1 is LNHNV and CDR2 YYDKDF (reference sequence). This clone has a handful of counts. Assay used: immunoSEQ multiplex PCR; TCRdb lists only in-frame clones, some missing. The data contain around 140,000 clones, about nine tenths of them singletons. The receptor was isolated from a man between 50 and 59 years old with active COVID-19. This sequence joins TRBV15 and TRBJ2-2; 11 positions agree with TRBD2. The specimen sequenced was peripheral blood. This chain's CDR3 is CATSRVALAGAGNGELFF. The CDR3 DNA reads TGTGCCACCAGCAGAGTGGCACTAGCGGGGGCCGGTAACGGGGAGCTGTTTTTT.